Described below is a single TCR beta chain sequence and its context. This sample is drawn from a study of shared clonotypes between healthy human individuals. Generated by immunoSEQ multiplex PCR, the TCRdb table keeps only in-frame clones and is missing some. The sample includes a few million clones, approximately 90% of them seen just once. Losses at the gene ends were 3 bases for V and 0 bases for J; bases not matched to a gene: 6. This CDR3 comprises 18 residues. Germline CDR1 ENHRY, CDR2 SYGVKD. This receptor was taken from a man aged 18 to 35 in good health. Sequencing was carried out using naive CD4+ T cells sorted from blood. This sample's subset: CD45RA+ positively selected. The chain recombines TRBV10-3 with TRBJ2-7; 15 bases are shared with TRBD2. The CDR3 loop reads CAISETGTSGGLSYEQYF. CDR3 bases: TGTGCCATCAGTGAAACCGGGACTAGCGGGGGGCTCTCCTACGAGCAGTACTTC.